A single sample gave rise to the 20 T cell receptor beta chains below, sequenced in a study of CD8 T cells in ankylosing spondylitis. TCRdb redid the calling of the 5' RACE reads with MiXCR, one entry per CDR3 protein. The data contain some 240,000 distinct CDR3 sequences, just under 7.5% of them singletons. No antigens are known for them. Study observations and caveats: A motif of 7 to 9 highly homologous TCR beta variants was seen as apparently characteristic of ankylosing spondylitis blood.

What was sequenced was blood, either unsorted or a sorted T cell fraction (not recorded which). These receptors were collected from a male donor with ankylosing spondylitis.

This clonotype was seen many times. The chain has TRBV5-1 and TRBJ2-3, with 9 bases identical to TRBD1. This CDR3 region has 16 residues. Germline CDR1 SGHRS, CDR2 YFSETQ. J was trimmed by 4 bases and V by 4 bases; bases with no gene match: 10. The CDR3 protein is CASSTEQGALADTQYF. The CDR3 DNA is TGCGCCAGCAGCACCGAACAGGGGGCGCTTGCAGATACGCAGTATTTT. Full variable domain (remainder filled in from reference TRBV5-1 and TRBJ2-3): KAGVTQTPRYLIKTRGQQVTLSCSPISGHRSVSWYQQTPGQGLQFLFEYFSETQRNKGNFPGRFSGRQFSNSRSEMNVSTLELGDSALYLCASSTEQGALADTQYFGPGTRLTVL.

This chain uses TRBV29-1 with TRBJ2-1; D is possibly TRBD1 (6 bases). The V and J ends lost 6 bases and 8 bases respectively, with 14 bases between them. The CDR3 runs 12 residues. The V gene's germline CDR1 is SQVTM and CDR2 ANQGSEA. The CDR3 DNA follows: TGCAGCGTACGTATCCCAGGGGATGAGCAGTTCTTC. Residues: CSVRIPGDEQFF.

This clonotype showed up many times. This chain joins TRBV30 and TRBJ2-2, with TRBD1 matching 9 bases. J was trimmed by 6 bases and V by 3 bases; bases with no gene match: 14. CDR1 and CDR2 from the germline V gene are GTSNPN and SVGIG (reference sequence). CDR3 length: 17 amino acids. The CDR3 protein is CAWRRLTGGKVAGELFF. CDR3 in DNA: TGTGCCTGGAGAAGATTAACAGGGGGCAAAGTCGCCGGGGAGCTGTTTTTT. The variable domain in full, completed from reference TRBV30 and TRBJ2-2, reads SQTIHQWPATLVQPVGSPLSLECTVEGTSNPNLYWYRQAAGRGLQLLFYSVGIGQISSEVPQNLSASRPQDRQFILSSKKLLLSDSGFYLCAWRRLTGGKVAGELFFGEGSRLTVL.

This clonotype was detected ten times or more. The CDR3 reads CASSYLIDRKYGYTF. CDR3 nucleotides: TGTGCCAGCAGTTACCTAATTGACAGGAAATATGGCTACACCTTC. J is TRBJ1-2 and V is TRBV6-5; possible D gene TRBD1, 6 bases. Germline V gene data show CDR1 as MNHEY and CDR2 as SVGAGI. V was clipped by 2 bases and J by 5 bases, with 15 bases between them. The CDR3 covers 15 residues.

This clonotype was observed a handful of times. The chain couples TRBV27 to TRBJ2-2, with TRBD2 matching over 14 bases. The CDR3 contains 18 residues. Germline loops: CDR1 MNHEY, CDR2 SMNVEV (reference sequence). With 1 base clipped from V and 1 base from J, the junction kept 2 bases outside the gene matches. CDR3 sequence: CASSLLTSGRVNTGELFF. CDR3 bases: TGTGCCAGCAGTTTATTGACTAGCGGGAGGGTGAACACCGGGGAGCTGTTTTTT.

The sample holds a few counts of this clonotype. V gene TRBV5-1 combines with J gene TRBJ2-3; possible D gene TRBD1, 6 bases. Germline CDR1 reads SGHRS; CDR2 reads YFSETQ. The V and J ends lost 6 bases and 4 bases respectively, with 18 bases between them. This CDR3 region has 15 residues. In DNA, the CDR3 is TGCGCCAGCACCGGTAAGGGCAGGGGCGCAGATACGCAGTATTTT. As protein: CASTGKGRGADTQYF. Together with reference TRBV5-1 and TRBJ2-3, the CDR3 gives the full variable domain: KAGVTQTPRYLIKTRGQQVTLSCSPISGHRSVSWYQQTPGQGLQFLFEYFSETQRNKGNFPGRFSGRQFSNSRSEMNVSTLELGDSALYLCASTGKGRGADTQYFGPGTRLTVL.

This clonotype appeared many times. The chain has TRBV29-1 and TRBJ2-7; D unresolved. Germline CDR1 reads SQVTM; CDR2 reads ANQGSEA. This CDR3 region has 12 residues. The V end lost 7 bases, the J end lost 7 bases, and 17 bases lay between the germline ends. The CDR3 region is CSGLIETSEQYF. The CDR3 nucleotides are TGCAGCGGTCTCATAGAGACGAGTGAGCAGTACTTC.

This clonotype has ten or more counts. V is TRBV28 and J is TRBJ1-1; D is ambiguous. Per the germline V gene, CDR1 is MDHEN and CDR2 is SYDVKM. The germline V and J ends were trimmed by 7 bases and 0 bases, with 15 bases remaining between them. CDR3 length: 15 amino acids. The DNA of the CDR3 is TGTGCCAGCACCTTGAGACGGTGGGTGAACACTGAAGCTTTCTTT. This gives the protein CASTLRRWVNTEAFF.

The sample holds many counts of this clonotype. The CDR3 reads CASSQVLVSGRQSGELFF. The CDR3 DNA is TGTGCCAGCAGCCAAGTCTTGGTTAGCGGGAGGCAATCCGGGGAGCTGTTTTTT. The genes are TRBV14 and TRBJ2-2, with 10 bases lining up with TRBD2. From germline, CDR1 is SGHDN and CDR2 FVKESK. V lost 1 base and J lost 6; bases outside the gene matches: 11. The CDR3 covers 18 residues.

This clonotype was found many times. V and J are TRBV7-9 and TRBJ2-5, with D tentatively TRBD2 (7 bases). Germline values: CDR1 SEHNR, CDR2 FQNEAQ (reference sequence). The CDR3 contains 14 residues. V lost 7 bases and J lost 5, with 17 bases in between. The CDR3 reads CASTLGGAKETQYF. As DNA, the CDR3 is TGTGCCAGCACCCTGGGGGGGGCAAAGGAGACCCAGTACTTC.

This clonotype was recorded many times. The genes are TRBV29-1 and TRBJ2-7; the D is unclear. V dropped 4 bases and J dropped 2 bases, with 12 bases sitting between them. CDR3 length: 13 residues. The germline V gene encodes CDR1 SQVTM and CDR2 ANQGSEA. CDR3 protein: CSVVAYKPYEQYF. The CDR3 DNA is TGCAGCGTTGTGGCCTATAAACCCTACGAGCAGTACTTC.

This clonotype showed up many times. The chain uses TRBV7-9 and TRBJ2-1; D gene ambiguous. Between the trimmed V and J ends, which lost 4 bases and 0 bases, there was a span of 10 bases. CDR3 length equals 15 residues. CDR1 and CDR2 (germline): SEHNR, FQNEAQ (reference sequence). This chain's CDR3 is CASSSRASSYNEQFF. Written as DNA, the CDR3 is TGTGCCAGCAGCTCTCGGGCTAGCTCCTACAATGAGCAGTTCTTC. The whole variable domain, remainder taken from reference TRBV7-9 and TRBJ2-1, is DTGVSQNPRHKITKRGQNVTFRCDPISEHNRLYWYRQTLGQGPEFLTYFQNEAQLEKSRLLSDRFSAERPKGSFSTLEIQRTEQGDSAMYLCASSSRASSYNEQFFGPGTRLTVL.

The sample holds a few counts of this clonotype. The genes are TRBV29-1 and TRBJ1-2; no clear D gene. CDR3 length: 11 amino acids. Germline CDR1 and CDR2: SQVTM and ANQGSEA. V was clipped by 3 bases and J by 6 bases, with 8 bases between them. The CDR3 reads CSVDPSDGYTF. DNA for the CDR3: TGCAGCGTTGATCCATCGGATGGCTACACCTTC.

This clonotype was recorded many times. This chain uses TRBV9 with TRBJ2-3; possible D gene TRBD1, 5 bases. The CDR3 sequence is 14 residues long. V lost 0 bases and J lost 4, with 9 bases in between. The germline gives CDR1 SGDLS, CDR2 YYNGEE. In DNA, the CDR3 is TGTGCCAGCAGCGTAGTAGTAGGGGCAGATACGCAGTATTTT. Residues: CASSVVVGADTQYF.

As to this clonotype: A much larger clone is a single base away; this may be a read error. This chain uses TRBV20-1 with TRBJ2-1; D call uncertain. V lost 6 bases and J 8 bases, leaving 11 bases between the germline ends. The CDR3 has 11 residues. CDR1 is DFQATT, CDR2 SNEGSKA, per germline (reference sequence). The CDR3 sequence: CSARRYDEQFF. The CDR3 region has the DNA TGCAGTGCGCGACGGTACGATGAGCAGTTCTTC.

This clonotype was found many times. The chain recombines TRBV4-1 with TRBJ2-1, with 8 positions matching TRBD2. The V segment lost 0 bases and the J segment 12 bases; nucleotides outside the gene matches: 4. This CDR3 has 13 amino acids. Germline V gene sequence: CDR1 MGHRA, CDR2 YSYEKL. The CDR3 sequence is CASSQEGLERQFF. CDR3 DNA: TGCGCCAGCAGCCAAGAGGGACTAGAAAGGCAGTTCTTC.

This clonotype has a count of ten or more. The rearrangement links TRBV11-2 to TRBJ2-7; 7 bases match TRBD2. The CDR3 covers 19 residues. Trimming at V came to 5 bases and at J to 4 bases, leaving 23 bases not matched to a gene. Germline values: CDR1 SGHAT, CDR2 FQNNGV. The CDR3 spells CASSKGSGTNSIRNYEQYF. The CDR3 DNA is TGTGCCAGCAGCAAAGGATCCGGGACTAACTCCATCCGAAATTACGAGCAGTACTTC.

This clonotype was recorded at least ten times. The rearrangement uses TRBV5-1 and TRBJ2-7; D possibly matches TRBD1 or TRBD2 (5 bases each). The germline gives CDR1 SGHRS, CDR2 YFSETQ. Trimming removed 4 bases from V and 5 bases from J, with 10 bases in between. The CDR3 is 12 residues long. CDR3 in DNA: TGCGCCAGCAGCGCCTTGGGGGACGAGCAGTACTTC. Protein product: CASSALGDEQYF.

This clonotype was picked up many times. CDR3 sequence: CASSSDWNQPQHF. DNA of the CDR3: TGTGCCAGCAGCTCGGACTGGAATCAGCCCCAGCATTTT. The gene calls are TRBV5-5 and TRBJ1-5; no clear D. The length of the CDR3 is 13 residues. V was clipped by 3 bases and J by 4 bases, with 8 bases between them. Germline V gene sequence: CDR1 SGHKS, CDR2 YYEKEE (reference sequence).

V gene TRBV28 combines with J gene TRBJ2-3, with 7 bases fitting TRBD2. CDR1 MDHEN and CDR2 SYDVKM come from the germline V gene. V lost 2 bases and J lost 2; bases outside the gene matches: 4. This CDR3 has 15 amino acids. This chain's CDR3 is CASSLGLAVTDTQYF. The CDR3, as DNA: TGTGCCAGCAGTTTAGGTCTAGCGGTCACAGATACGCAGTATTTT.